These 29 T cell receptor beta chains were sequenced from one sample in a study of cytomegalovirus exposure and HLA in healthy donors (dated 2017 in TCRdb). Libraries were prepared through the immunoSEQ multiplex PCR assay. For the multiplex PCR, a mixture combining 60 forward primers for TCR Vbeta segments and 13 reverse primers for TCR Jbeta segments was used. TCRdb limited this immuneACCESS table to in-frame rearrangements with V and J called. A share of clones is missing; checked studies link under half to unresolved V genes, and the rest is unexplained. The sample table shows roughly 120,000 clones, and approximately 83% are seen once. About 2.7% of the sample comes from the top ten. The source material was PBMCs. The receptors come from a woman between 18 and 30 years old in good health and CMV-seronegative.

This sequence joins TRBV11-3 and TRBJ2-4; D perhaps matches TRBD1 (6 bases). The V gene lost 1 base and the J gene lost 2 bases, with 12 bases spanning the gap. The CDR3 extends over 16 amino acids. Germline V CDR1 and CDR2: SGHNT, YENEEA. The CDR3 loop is CASSLAQGNSKNIQYF. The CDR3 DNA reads TGTGCCAGCAGCTTAGCACAGGGCAATTCCAAAAACATTCAGTACTTC.

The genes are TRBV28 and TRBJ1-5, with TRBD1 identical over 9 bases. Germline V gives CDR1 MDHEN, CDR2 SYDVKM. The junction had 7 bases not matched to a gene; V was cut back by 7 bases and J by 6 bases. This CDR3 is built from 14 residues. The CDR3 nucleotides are TGTGCCAGCACCTCGACAGGGGGACGTCAGCCCCAGCATTTT. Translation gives CASTSTGGRQPQHF.

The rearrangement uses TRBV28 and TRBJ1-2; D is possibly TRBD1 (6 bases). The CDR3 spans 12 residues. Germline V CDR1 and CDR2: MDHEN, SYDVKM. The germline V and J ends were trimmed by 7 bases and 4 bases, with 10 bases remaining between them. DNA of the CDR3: TGTGCCAGCACCAGGGGCAGCTATGGCTACACCTTC. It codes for CASTRGSYGYTF.

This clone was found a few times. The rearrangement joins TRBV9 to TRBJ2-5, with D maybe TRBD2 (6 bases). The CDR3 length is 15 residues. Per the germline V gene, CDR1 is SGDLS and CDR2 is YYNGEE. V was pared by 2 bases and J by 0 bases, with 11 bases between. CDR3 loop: CASSVRGGYQETQYF. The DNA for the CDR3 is TGTGCCAGCAGCGTGCGGGGAGGCTACCAAGAGACCCAGTACTTC.

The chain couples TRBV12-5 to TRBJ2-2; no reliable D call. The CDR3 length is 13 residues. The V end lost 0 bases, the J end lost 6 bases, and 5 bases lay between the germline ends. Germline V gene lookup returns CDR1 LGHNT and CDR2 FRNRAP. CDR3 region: CASGLVEAGELFF. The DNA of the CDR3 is TGTGCTAGTGGTTTGGTAGAGGCCGGGGAGCTGTTTTTT.

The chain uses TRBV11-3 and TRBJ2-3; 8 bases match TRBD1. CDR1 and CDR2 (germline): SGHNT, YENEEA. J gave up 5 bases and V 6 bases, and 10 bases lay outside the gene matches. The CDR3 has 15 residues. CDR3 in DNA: TGTGCCAGCAGGCCAACCCAGGGGGCTGGAGATACGCAGTATTTT. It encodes CASRPTQGAGDTQYF.

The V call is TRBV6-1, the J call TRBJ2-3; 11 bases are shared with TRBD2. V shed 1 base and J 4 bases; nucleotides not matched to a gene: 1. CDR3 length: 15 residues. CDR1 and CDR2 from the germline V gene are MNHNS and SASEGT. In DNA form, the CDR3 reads TGTGCCAGCAGTGAAGTAGCGGGGGGGCCAGATACGCAGTATTTT. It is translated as CASSEVAGGPDTQYF.

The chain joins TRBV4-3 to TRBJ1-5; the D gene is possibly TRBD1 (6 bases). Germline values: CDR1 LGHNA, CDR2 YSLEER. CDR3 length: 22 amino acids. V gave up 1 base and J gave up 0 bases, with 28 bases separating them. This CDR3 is CASSQVEPEHLQGPYSNQPQHF. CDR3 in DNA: TGCGCCAGCAGCCAAGTCGAACCCGAACATCTCCAGGGGCCTTATAGCAATCAGCCCCAGCATTTT.

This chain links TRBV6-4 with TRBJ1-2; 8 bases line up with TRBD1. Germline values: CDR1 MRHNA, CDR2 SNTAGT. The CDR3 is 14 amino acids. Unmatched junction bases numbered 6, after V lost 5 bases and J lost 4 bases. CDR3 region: CASSPDRAPYGYTF. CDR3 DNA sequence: TGTGCCAGCAGTCCGGACAGGGCCCCCTATGGCTACACCTTC.

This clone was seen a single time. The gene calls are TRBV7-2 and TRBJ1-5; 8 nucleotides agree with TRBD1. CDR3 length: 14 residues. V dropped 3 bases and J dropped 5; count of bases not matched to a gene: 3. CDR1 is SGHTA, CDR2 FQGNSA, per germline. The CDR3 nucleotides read TGTGCCAGCAGCTTTGGACAGGGCTATCAGCCCCAGCATTTT. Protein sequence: CASSFGQGYQPQHF. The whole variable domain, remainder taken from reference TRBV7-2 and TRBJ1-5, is GAGVSQSPSNKVTEKGKDVELRCDPISGHTALYWYRQSLGQGLEFLIYFQGNSAPDKSGLPSDRFSAERTGGSVSTLTIQRTQQEDSAVYLCASSFGQGYQPQHFGDGTRLSIL.

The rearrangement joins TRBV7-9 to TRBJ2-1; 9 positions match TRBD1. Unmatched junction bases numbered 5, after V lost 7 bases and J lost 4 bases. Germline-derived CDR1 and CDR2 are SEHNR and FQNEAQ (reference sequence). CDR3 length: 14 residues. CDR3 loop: CASTGTGSYNEQFF. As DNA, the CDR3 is TGTGCCAGCACCGGGACAGGGTCTTACAATGAGCAGTTCTTC. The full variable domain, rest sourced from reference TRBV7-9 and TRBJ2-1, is DTGVSQNPRHKITKRGQNVTFRCDPISEHNRLYWYRQTLGQGPEFLTYFQNEAQLEKSRLLSDRFSAERPKGSFSTLEIQRTEQGDSAMYLCASTGTGSYNEQFFGPGTRLTVL.

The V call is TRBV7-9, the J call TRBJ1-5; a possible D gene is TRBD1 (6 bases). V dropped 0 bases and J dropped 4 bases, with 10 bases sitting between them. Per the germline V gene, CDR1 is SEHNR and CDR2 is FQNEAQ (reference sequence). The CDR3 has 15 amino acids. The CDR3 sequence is CASSLAGQPNQPQHF. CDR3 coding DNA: TGTGCCAGCAGCTTAGCAGGACAGCCAAATCAGCCCCAGCATTTT.

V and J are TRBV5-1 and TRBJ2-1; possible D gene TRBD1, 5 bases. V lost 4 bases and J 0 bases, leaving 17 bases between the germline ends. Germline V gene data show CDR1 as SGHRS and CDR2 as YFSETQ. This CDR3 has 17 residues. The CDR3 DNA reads TGCGCCAGCAGCGGAATGACAGCACCAAGCTCCTACAATGAGCAGTTCTTC. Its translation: CASSGMTAPSSYNEQFF.

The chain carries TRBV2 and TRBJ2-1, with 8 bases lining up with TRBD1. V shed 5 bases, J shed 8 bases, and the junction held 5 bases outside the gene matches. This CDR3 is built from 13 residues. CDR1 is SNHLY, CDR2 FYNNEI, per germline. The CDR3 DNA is TGTGCCAGCAGTTCGGACAGGGTCGATGAGCAGTTCTTC. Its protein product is CASSSDRVDEQFF.

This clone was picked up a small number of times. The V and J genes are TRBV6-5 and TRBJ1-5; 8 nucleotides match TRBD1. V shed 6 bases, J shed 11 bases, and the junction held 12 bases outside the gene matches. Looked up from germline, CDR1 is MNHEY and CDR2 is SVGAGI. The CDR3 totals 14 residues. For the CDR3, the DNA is TGTGCCAGCAGGGACAGGGCGCTAACGGAGTCCCAGCATTTT. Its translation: CASRDRALTESQHF.

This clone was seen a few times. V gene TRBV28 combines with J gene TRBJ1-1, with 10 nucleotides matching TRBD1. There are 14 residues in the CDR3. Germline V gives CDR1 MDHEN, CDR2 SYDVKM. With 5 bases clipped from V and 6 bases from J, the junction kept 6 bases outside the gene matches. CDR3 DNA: TGTGCCAGCAGTCCGACAGGGGGCGCTTCTGAAGCTTTCTTT. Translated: CASSPTGGASEAFF.

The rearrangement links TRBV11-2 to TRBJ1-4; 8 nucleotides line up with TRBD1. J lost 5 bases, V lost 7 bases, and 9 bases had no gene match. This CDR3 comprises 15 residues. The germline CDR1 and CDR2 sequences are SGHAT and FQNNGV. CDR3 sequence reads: CASTQRTGQNEKLFF. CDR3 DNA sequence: TGTGCCAGCACTCAGAGGACAGGGCAAAATGAAAAACTGTTTTTT.

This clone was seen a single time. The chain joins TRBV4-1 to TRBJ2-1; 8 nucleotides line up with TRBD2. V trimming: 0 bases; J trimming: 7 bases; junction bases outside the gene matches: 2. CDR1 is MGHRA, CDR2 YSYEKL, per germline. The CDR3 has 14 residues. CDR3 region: CASSQDASGNEQFF. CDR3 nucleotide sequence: TGCGCCAGCAGCCAAGACGCTAGCGGGAATGAGCAGTTCTTC.

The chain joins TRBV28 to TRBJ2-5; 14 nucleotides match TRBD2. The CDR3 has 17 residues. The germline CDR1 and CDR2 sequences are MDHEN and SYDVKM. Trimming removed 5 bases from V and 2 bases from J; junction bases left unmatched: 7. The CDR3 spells CASSTRLAGGSQETQYF. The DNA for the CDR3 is TGTGCCAGCAGTACCAGACTAGCGGGAGGGTCTCAAGAGACCCAGTACTTC.

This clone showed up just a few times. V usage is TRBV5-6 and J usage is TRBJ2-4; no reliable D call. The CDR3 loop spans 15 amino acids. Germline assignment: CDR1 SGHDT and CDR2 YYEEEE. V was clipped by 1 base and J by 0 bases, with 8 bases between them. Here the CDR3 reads CASSLNRLAKNIQYF. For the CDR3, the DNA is TGTGCCAGCAGCTTGAACAGATTAGCCAAAAACATTCAGTACTTC. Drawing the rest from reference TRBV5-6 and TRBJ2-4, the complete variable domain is DAGVTQSPTHLIKTRGQQVTLRCSPKSGHDTVSWYQQALGQGPQFIFQYYEEEERQRGNFPDRFSGHQFPNYSSELNVNALLLGDSALYLCASSLNRLAKNIQYFGAGTRLSVL.

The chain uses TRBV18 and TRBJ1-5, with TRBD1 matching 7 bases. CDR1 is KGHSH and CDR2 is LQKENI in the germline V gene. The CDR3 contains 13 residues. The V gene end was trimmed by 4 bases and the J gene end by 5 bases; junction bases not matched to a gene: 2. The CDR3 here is CASSQDRDQPQHF. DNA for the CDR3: TGTGCCAGCTCACAAGACAGGGATCAGCCCCAGCATTTT.

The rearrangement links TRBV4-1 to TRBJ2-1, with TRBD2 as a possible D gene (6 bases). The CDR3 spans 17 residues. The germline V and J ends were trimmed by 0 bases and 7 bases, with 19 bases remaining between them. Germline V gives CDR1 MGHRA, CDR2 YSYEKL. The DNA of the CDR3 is TGCGCCAGCAGCCAAGATCCAGGGCAGGGACTTAATAATGAGCAGTTCTTC. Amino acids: CASSQDPGQGLNNEQFF.

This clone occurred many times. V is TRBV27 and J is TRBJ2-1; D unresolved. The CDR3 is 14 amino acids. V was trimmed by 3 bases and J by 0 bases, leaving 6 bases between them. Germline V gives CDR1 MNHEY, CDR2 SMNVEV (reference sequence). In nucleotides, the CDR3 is TGTGCCAGCAGTTTCTATAACTCCTACAATGAGCAGTTCTTC. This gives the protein CASSFYNSYNEQFF.

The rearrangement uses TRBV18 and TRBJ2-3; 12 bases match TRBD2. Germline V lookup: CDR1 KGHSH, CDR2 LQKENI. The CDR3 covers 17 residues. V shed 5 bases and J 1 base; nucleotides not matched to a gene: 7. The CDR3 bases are TGTGCCAGCTCAAAGACTAGCGGGAGTACGGGCACAGATACGCAGTATTTT. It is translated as CASSKTSGSTGTDTQYF. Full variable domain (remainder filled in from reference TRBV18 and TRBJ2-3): NAGVMQNPRHLVRRRGQEARLRCSPMKGHSHVYWYRQLPEEGLKFMVYLQKENIIDESGMPKERFSAEFPKEGPSILRIQQVVRGDSAAYFCASSKTSGSTGTDTQYFGPGTRLTVL.

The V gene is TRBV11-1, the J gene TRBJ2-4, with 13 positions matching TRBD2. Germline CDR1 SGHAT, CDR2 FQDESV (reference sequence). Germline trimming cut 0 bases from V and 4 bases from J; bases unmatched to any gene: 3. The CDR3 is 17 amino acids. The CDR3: CASSLAGLAGNKNIQYF. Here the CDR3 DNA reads TGTGCCAGCAGCTTAGCGGGACTAGCGGGGAATAAAAACATTCAGTACTTC.

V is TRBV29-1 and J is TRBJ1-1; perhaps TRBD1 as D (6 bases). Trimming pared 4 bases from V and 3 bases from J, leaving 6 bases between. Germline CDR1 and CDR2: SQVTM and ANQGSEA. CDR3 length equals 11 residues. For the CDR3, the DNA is TGCAGCGTTGGGGGGCACACTGAAGCTTTCTTT. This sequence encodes CSVGGHTEAFF.

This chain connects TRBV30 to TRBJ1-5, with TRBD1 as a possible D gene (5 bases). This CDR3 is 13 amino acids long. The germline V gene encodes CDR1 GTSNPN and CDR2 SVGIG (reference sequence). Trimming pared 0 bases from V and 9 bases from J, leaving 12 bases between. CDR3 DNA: TGTGCCTGGAGTGTACGCGGGGGACTGCCCCAGCATTTT. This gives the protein CAWSVRGGLPQHF.

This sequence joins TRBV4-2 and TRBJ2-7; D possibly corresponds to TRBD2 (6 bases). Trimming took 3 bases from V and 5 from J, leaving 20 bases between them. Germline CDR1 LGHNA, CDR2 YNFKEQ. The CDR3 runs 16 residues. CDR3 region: CASSQGTAGSLDEQYF. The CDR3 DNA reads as TGTGCCAGCAGCCAGGGAACTGCCGGGAGCCTTGACGAGCAGTACTTC.

The CDR3 DNA reads as TGTGCCAGCAGCCCGAACCCCGACAGGGGCGAGCAGTACTTC. Encoded protein: CASSPNPDRGEQYF. The chain couples TRBV7-9 to TRBJ2-7, with TRBD1 matching over 8 bases. Trimming cost V 5 bases and J 6 bases; bases outside gene matches: 9. Looked up from germline, CDR1 is SEHNR and CDR2 is FQNEAQ (reference sequence). This CDR3 spans 14 amino acids.